Listed here is a single TCR beta chain. This sample's time point: pre-sensitization, week 0. As to treatment: therapeutic diphenylcyclopropenone sensitization with weekly scalp DPC. TCRdb independently ran MiXCR on the RACE reads; one entry per CDR3 protein. The sample holds 180,000 or so distinct CDR3 sequences; around 30% are singletons and the top ten take 2.5% to 3.5%. This sample is part of a study of human T cells and chemical hapten exposure. V dropped 6 bases and J dropped 2 bases, with 10 bases sitting between them. This CDR3 comprises 13 residues. Germline lookup yields CDR1 SNHLY and CDR2 FYNNEI.

Source: whole blood, taken in connection with sensitization to the hapten diphenylcyclopropenone (DPC). The TCR sequence derives from a woman between 25 and 40 years old with alopecia areata. Some clones in this sample may be carry-over from other donors' samples. This sequence joins TRBV2 and TRBJ1-2; D possibly corresponds to TRBD1 (5 bases). CDR3 region: CASSFRDNYGYTF. The CDR3 DNA reads TGTGCCAGCAGCTTCCGGGACAACTATGGCTACACCTTC.